This TCR beta chain emerged from a study of CXCR3-negative and CXCR3-positive naive CD8 T cells. Findings and caveats of the study: Diversity proved comparably high across both naive subsets and much lower in memory CD8+ cells. Fresh PBMCs served for most assays, and CXCR3 expression fell partially after cryopreservation.

The length of the CDR3 is 15 residues. Germline CDR1 MDHEN, CDR2 SYDVKM. Libraries of TRB cDNA were made by 5' RACE and carried UMIs. Using the 5' RACE reads, TCRdb records one entry per CDR3 protein without DNA. Its table records 43,000 or so distinct CDR3 sequences. About this clonotype: Its antigen remains unidentified.

The sample taken for sequencing was memory CD8+ T cells from blood. The TCR sequence derives from a human donor in good health. Some clones in this sample may be carry-over from other donors' samples. V and J are TRBV28 and TRBJ1-1; there is no DNA to check the TCRdb D call of TRBD1. The CDR3 loop reads CASRFPTGGGSEAFF.